This T cell receptor beta chain is drawn from a study of tumor and adjacent non-tumor tissue in lung cancer. Study details: There were 11 to 13 adenocarcinoma, a couple of squamous cell carcinoma and 1 small cell lung cancer cases. The patients, about nine men and 4 to 6 women, were roughly 30 to 76 with stage I to III disease. General study results and limits: Tumor repertoires had a smaller top 100 clone share than normal lung.

No cell sorting was done before RNA was extracted from the tissue. The normal lung tissue was taken more than 3 cm from the tumor edge. Comment on this clonotype: The antigen is not known. Its ends do not fully match the called genes, so a read error is possible.

Three rounds of nested PCR, following a modified ARM-PCR protocol, produced the TCRbeta library. TCRdb redid the calling of the multiplex PCR reads with MiXCR, one entry per CDR3 protein. The sample has approximately 79,000 distinct CDR3 sequences, 76% seen once. This CDR3 has 15 residues. This TCR derives from an older man with non-small cell lung cancer. The V call is TRBV12-3 or TRBV12-4, the J call TRBJ1-5, with 12 bases matching TRBD1. What was sequenced was distant non-tumor lung tissue. The CDR3 protein is CTSSLGTGGNQPQHF. CDR3 in DNA: TGTACTAGCAGTTTAGGGACAGGGGGCAATCAGCCCCAACATTTT.